This paragraph reports one T cell receptor beta chain. This table comes from immunoSEQ multiplex PCR, and its TCRdb copy is limited to in-frame clones, with some not included. Of approximately 14,000 clones listed, approximately 88% are singletons. This entry is derived from a study of PD-L1 blockade in urothelial cancer. The material sequenced was PBMCs, taken around atezolizumab (anti-PD-L1) treatment. The receptor comes from a man between 70 and 80 years old with urothelial cancer.

CDR3 sequence reads: CASSLAGGFTNEKLFF. The CDR3 bases are TGTGCCAGCAGCTTAGCTGGGGGCTTCACTAATGAAAAACTGTTTTTT. This chain uses TRBV7-2 with TRBJ1-4; TRBD1 is a possible D gene (6 bases). The CDR3 has 16 residues. The V end was cut by 0 bases, the J end by 2 bases, with 10 bases between. Germline CDR1 is SGHTA and CDR2 is FQGNSA.